Each of the 29 T cell receptor beta chains below was sequenced from the same sample in a study of shared T cell receptors in the human thymus. Profiling relied on immunoSEQ multiplex PCR, and the TCRdb table lists in-frame clones only, not all of them. The sample lists hundreds of thousands of clones, 88% occurring once. These data were also filed under a second study, of human thymus T cells.

The sample was thymocytes. These receptors were taken from a boy younger than two with a congenital heart defect.

The chain has TRBV7-3 and TRBJ2-3; D is uncertain. Germline CDR1 and CDR2: SGHTA and FQGTGA. The V gene lost 1 base and the J gene lost 5 bases, with 10 bases spanning the gap. The CDR3 runs to 14 residues. CDR3 loop: CASSLRLTGDTQYF. As DNA, the CDR3 is TGTGCCAGCAGCTTAAGACTTACGGGAGATACGCAGTATTTT.

This clone was recorded a few times. The J gene is TRBJ2-1, the V gene TRBV7-9, with 8 bases aligning to TRBD2. This CDR3 is built from 17 residues. The J segment lost 2 bases and the V segment lost 4 bases, leaving 10 bases of the junction unmatched. CDR1 SEHNR and CDR2 FQNEAQ come from the germline V gene (reference sequence). The CDR3 region has the DNA TGTGCCAGCAGCTCTCAACTTAGCGGGAACACCTACAATGAGCAGTTCTTC. It yields the protein CASSSQLSGNTYNEQFF.

This rearrangement joins TRBV28 to TRBJ2-5, with 7 positions matching TRBD1. The ends lost 5 bases at V and 4 bases at J; junction bases unmatched: 7. Germline CDR1 reads MDHEN; CDR2 reads SYDVKM. This CDR3 is 14 amino acids long. CDR3 bases: TGTGCCAGCAGTCCGACAGGGTGCCCAGAGACCCAGTACTTC. Its protein is CASSPTGCPETQYF.

The chain couples TRBV29-1 to TRBJ1-1, with 7 bases matching TRBD1. Germline V lookup: CDR1 SQVTM, CDR2 ANQGSEA. This CDR3 spans 13 amino acids. Trimming took 3 bases from V and 6 from J; bases not matched to a gene: 7. CDR3 in DNA: TGCAGCGTTGACGGCAGGGGGGTCCCTGAAGCTTTCTTT. It yields the protein CSVDGRGVPEAFF.

The chain recombines TRBV25-1 with TRBJ1-1, with D maybe TRBD1 (6 bases). The CDR3 is made up of 15 amino acids. Deletions cut 10 bases from V and 0 bases from J, with 18 bases between. Germline values: CDR1 MGHDK, CDR2 SYGVNS. The CDR3 DNA sequence: TGTGCCACCCTCGGTACGGACAGAATGAACACTGAAGCTTTCTTT. Its translation is CATLGTDRMNTEAFF.

The CDR3 sequence is CSVCSGGSTDTQYF. In nucleotides, the CDR3 is TGCAGCGTTTGCAGCGGGGGGAGCACAGATACGCAGTATTTT. J is TRBJ2-3 and V is TRBV29-1; 9 bases map to TRBD2. The CDR3 has 14 residues. Unmatched junction bases numbered 3, after V lost 5 bases and J lost 0 bases. CDR1 and CDR2 (germline): SQVTM, ANQGSEA.

This sequence joins TRBV6-8 and TRBJ2-1; 11 nucleotides line up with TRBD1. Germline V gene data show CDR1 as MNHGY and CDR2 as SAAAGT. Unmatched junction bases numbered 5, after V lost 6 bases and J lost 4 bases. The CDR3 covers 15 residues. CDR3 sequence reads: CASRGTGGIYNEQFF. The CDR3 nucleotides are TGTGCCAGCAGAGGGACAGGGGGGATTTACAATGAGCAGTTCTTC.

The CDR3 loop reads CASSLQGAVTEAFF. The CDR3 coding sequence is TGTGCCAGCAGTTTACAGGGGGCTGTCACTGAAGCTTTCTTT. The chain links TRBV27 to TRBJ1-1; 8 nucleotides line up with TRBD1. After removal of 2 bases from V and 4 bases from J, the junction contained 3 bases not matched to a gene. The length of the CDR3 is 14 residues. Germline CDR1 MNHEY, CDR2 SMNVEV (reference sequence).

The gene calls are TRBV29-1 and TRBJ1-1; TRBD1 matches at 8 bases. The CDR3 runs to 17 residues. Germline CDR1 and CDR2: SQVTM and ANQGSEA. V lost 5 bases and J lost 7; bases outside the gene matches: 21. The CDR3 protein is CSVPRLGTGGFSDEAFF. In DNA, the CDR3 is TGCAGCGTTCCCCGTTTAGGTACAGGGGGGTTCTCGGATGAAGCTTTCTTT.

This chain uses TRBV7-9 with TRBJ2-7; 16 positions agree with TRBD2. V lost 5 bases, J lost 4 bases, and 8 bases stayed unmatched. From germline, CDR1 is SEHNR and CDR2 FQNEAQ (reference sequence). The CDR3 covers 17 residues. CDR3 bases: TGTGCCAGCAGCCGGGGACTAGCGGGAGGGGTTAGGTACGAGCAGTACTTC. Amino acids: CASSRGLAGGVRYEQYF.

This rearrangement joins TRBV4-1 to TRBJ1-2; 10 bases align to TRBD1. The germline CDR1 and CDR2 sequences are MGHRA and YSYEKL. V shed 4 bases and J 7 bases; nucleotides not matched to a gene: 9. The CDR3 is 15 residues long. This CDR3 is CASSPRQGAIPGYTF. In nucleotides, the CDR3 is TGCGCCAGCAGCCCCAGACAGGGGGCCATCCCTGGCTACACCTTC.

This clone was observed once. This chain links TRBV5-1 with TRBJ2-7; 8 nucleotides match TRBD2. The CDR3 sequence is 15 residues long. V shed 4 bases and J 3 bases; nucleotides not matched to a gene: 9. CDR1 and CDR2 from the germline V gene are SGHRS and YFSETQ. This CDR3 reads CASSPGLEVLYEQYF. The DNA for the CDR3 is TGCGCCAGCAGCCCGGGACTAGAGGTCCTCTACGAGCAGTACTTC.

The chain employs TRBV14 and TRBJ2-1; 9 positions match TRBD2. The length of the CDR3 is 18 residues. J gave up 7 bases and V 4 bases, and 17 bases lay outside the gene matches. The V gene's germline CDR1 is SGHDN and CDR2 FVKESK. The CDR3 here is CASSRSGEAGGPENEQFF. The DNA for the CDR3 is TGTGCCAGCAGCCGGTCCGGCGAGGCGGGAGGGCCGGAAAATGAGCAGTTCTTC.

This rearrangement joins TRBV27 to TRBJ2-5, with D possibly matching TRBD2 (6 bases). V lost 0 bases to trimming and J lost 5 bases, with 13 bases between them. CDR3 size: 15 residues. The germline gives CDR1 MNHEY, CDR2 SMNVEV (reference sequence). CDR3 DNA: TGTGCCAGCAGTTTATCCTGGGCTAGCGAGGAGACCCAGTACTTC. Amino acids: CASSLSWASEETQYF.

This chain joins TRBV18 and TRBJ2-1; D not certain. The CDR3 loop spans 14 amino acids. The germline gives CDR1 KGHSH, CDR2 LQKENI. The V gene lost 1 base and the J gene lost 4 bases, with 8 bases spanning the gap. CDR3 nucleotides: TGTGCCAGCTCACCACTATCTCGGTACAATGAGCAGTTCTTC. The encoded protein is CASSPLSRYNEQFF.

The chain carries TRBV2 and TRBJ1-3; TRBD1 might be the D (6 bases). Germline V gene sequence: CDR1 SNHLY, CDR2 FYNNEI. The CDR3 is 17 amino acids. With 6 bases removed from V and 0 bases from J, the gap between germline ends came to 18 bases. The DNA of the CDR3 is TGTGCCAGCAGGGACAGACCCTCTGGGGGCTCTGGAAACACCATATATTTT. Translated, it gives CASRDRPSGGSGNTIYF.

This clone showed up just once. This chain connects TRBV4-3 to TRBJ2-1; a possible D gene is TRBD2 (5 bases). The length of the CDR3 is 16 residues. V was clipped by 4 bases and J by 5 bases, with 18 bases between them. The germline V gene has CDR1 LGHNA and CDR2 YSLEER. Here the CDR3 reads CASSPKRLPYNNEQFF. As DNA, the CDR3 is TGCGCCAGCAGCCCCAAGCGACTACCTTATAACAATGAGCAGTTCTTC.

The V gene is TRBV19, the J gene TRBJ1-5; 7 bases align to TRBD1. Trimming took 5 bases from V and 2 from J; bases not matched to a gene: 12. The CDR3 is 17 residues long. Germline loops: CDR1 LNHDA, CDR2 SQIVND (reference sequence). CDR3 DNA sequence: TGTGCCAGTAGTGGATGGACAGGAGTAATGGGCAATCAGCCCCAGCATTTT. This translates into CASSGWTGVMGNQPQHF.

The chain has TRBV27 and TRBJ2-2; 7 positions agree with TRBD1. Germline CDR1 and CDR2: MNHEY and SMNVEV (reference sequence). After removal of 6 bases from V and 5 bases from J, the junction contained 6 bases not matched to a gene. The CDR3 totals 14 residues. The CDR3 DNA follows: TGTGCCAGCAGCTTGACAGGGACAACCGGGGAGCTGTTTTTT. Encoded protein: CASSLTGTTGELFF.

J is TRBJ2-5 and V is TRBV6-5; TRBD2 matches at 9 bases. V lost 6 bases to trimming and J lost 3 bases; unmatched junction nucleotides: 11. This CDR3 is built from 16 residues. Germline loops: CDR1 MNHEY, CDR2 SVGAGI. Here the CDR3 DNA reads TGTGCCAGCAGCTACAGGTCTAGCGGGAAAAAAGAGACCCAGTACTTC. Protein sequence: CASSYRSSGKKETQYF.

The chain links TRBV11-2 to TRBJ2-5, with D hard to call. Germline V gene sequence: CDR1 SGHAT, CDR2 FQNNGV. This CDR3 comprises 13 residues. Trimming pared 5 bases from V and 4 bases from J, leaving 11 bases between. The CDR3 DNA sequence: TGTGCCAGCAGCGCACGAACTTCAGAGACCCAGTACTTC. Its protein is CASSARTSETQYF.

The chain links TRBV7-9 to TRBJ2-7; 7 bases match TRBD1. From germline, CDR1 is SEHNR and CDR2 FQNEAQ (reference sequence). The CDR3 totals 15 residues. J gave up 0 bases and V 5 bases, and 7 bases lay outside the gene matches. CDR3 amino acids: CASSPNPGGSYEQYF. The CDR3 DNA is TGTGCCAGCAGCCCCAACCCAGGGGGCTCCTACGAGCAGTACTTC.

This chain links TRBV6-6 with TRBJ2-7, with 7 bases identical to TRBD1. Looked up from germline, CDR1 is MNHNY and CDR2 is SVGAGI (reference sequence). V shed 8 bases and J 2 bases; nucleotides not matched to a gene: 9. The CDR3 consists of 14 residues. The CDR3 DNA is TGTGCCAGCTCGAACGACAGGGTCACCTACGAGCAGTACTTC. This translates into CASSNDRVTYEQYF.

This chain links TRBV6-4 with TRBJ2-5; the D gene is possibly TRBD1 (5 bases). This CDR3 has 13 residues. The germline gives CDR1 MRHNA, CDR2 SNTAGT. Between the trimmed V and J ends, which lost 3 bases and 0 bases, there was a span of 5 bases. CDR3 nucleotides: TGTGCCAGCAGTGAAGGGGACCAAGAGACCCAGTACTTC. Protein product: CASSEGDQETQYF.

This rearrangement joins TRBV28 to TRBJ2-5, with D possibly TRBD1 on 5 matching bases. There are 13 residues in the CDR3. CDR1 and CDR2 from the germline V gene are MDHEN and SYDVKM. The V end lost 10 bases, the J end lost 0 bases, and 12 bases lay between the germline ends. The CDR3 DNA follows: TGTGCCACCACGGACAAGAACCAAGAGACCCAGTACTTC. Amino acids: CATTDKNQETQYF.

The count of this clone is one. The chain employs TRBV28 and TRBJ2-1; the match to TRBD2 covers 13 bases. V lost 5 bases to trimming and J lost 7 bases; unmatched junction nucleotides: 5. The CDR3 is made up of 15 amino acids. Germline assignment: CDR1 MDHEN and CDR2 SYDVKM. This CDR3 is CASSPVTSGRNEQFF. CDR3 DNA: TGTGCCAGCAGTCCCGTGACTAGCGGGAGGAATGAGCAGTTCTTC.

CDR3 sequence (DNA): TGTGCCAGCAGCCAGGACAGGGCCCTTTATGGCTACACCTTC. Translation: CASSQDRALYGYTF. V gene TRBV4-2 combines with J gene TRBJ1-2, with 8 positions matching TRBD1. CDR3 size: 14 residues. Trimming at V came to 3 bases and at J to 5 bases, leaving 5 bases not matched to a gene. Germline V lookup: CDR1 LGHNA, CDR2 YNFKEQ.

The chain is built from TRBV30 and TRBJ2-7, with TRBD1 matching 7 bases. Germline V gene lookup returns CDR1 GTSNPN and CDR2 SVGIG (reference sequence). This CDR3 is 15 amino acids long. The V segment lost 2 bases and the J segment 1 base; nucleotides outside the gene matches: 8. CDR3 protein: CAWSTTGSESYEQYF. The CDR3 DNA reads as TGTGCCTGGAGTACGACAGGGTCTGAGTCCTACGAGCAGTACTTC.

The chain recombines TRBV27 with TRBJ2-7, with 10 bases fitting TRBD1. The J segment lost 4 bases and the V segment lost 5 bases, leaving 14 bases of the junction unmatched. CDR3 size: 17 residues. Germline V lookup: CDR1 MNHEY, CDR2 SMNVEV (reference sequence). CDR3 loop: CASSLRPGTGDLYEQYF. The CDR3 region has the DNA TGTGCCAGCAGTCTAAGGCCCGGGACAGGGGACCTTTACGAGCAGTACTTC.